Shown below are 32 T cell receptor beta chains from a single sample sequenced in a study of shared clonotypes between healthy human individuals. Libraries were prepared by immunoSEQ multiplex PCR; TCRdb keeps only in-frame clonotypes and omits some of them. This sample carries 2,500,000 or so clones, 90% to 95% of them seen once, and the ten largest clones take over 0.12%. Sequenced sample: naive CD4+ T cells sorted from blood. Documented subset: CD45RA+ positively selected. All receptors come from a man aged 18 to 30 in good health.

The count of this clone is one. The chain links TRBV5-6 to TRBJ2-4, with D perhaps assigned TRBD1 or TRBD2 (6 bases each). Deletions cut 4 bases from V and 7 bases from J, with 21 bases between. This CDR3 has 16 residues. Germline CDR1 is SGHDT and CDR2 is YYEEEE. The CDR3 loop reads CASSPEGGRGTNIQYF. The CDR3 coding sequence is TGTGCCAGCAGCCCCGAGGGGGGTAGGGGGACGAACATTCAGTACTTC.

CDR3 loop: CAWTLQTMGEKLFF. The CDR3 nucleotides are TGTGCCTGGACCCTTCAAACCATGGGGGAAAAACTGTTTTTT. The V and J genes are TRBV30 and TRBJ1-4, with unresolved D. The V gene lost 4 bases and the J gene lost 8 bases, with 17 bases spanning the gap. CDR1 is GTSNPN and CDR2 is SVGIG in the germline V gene (reference sequence). The CDR3 sequence is 14 residues long.

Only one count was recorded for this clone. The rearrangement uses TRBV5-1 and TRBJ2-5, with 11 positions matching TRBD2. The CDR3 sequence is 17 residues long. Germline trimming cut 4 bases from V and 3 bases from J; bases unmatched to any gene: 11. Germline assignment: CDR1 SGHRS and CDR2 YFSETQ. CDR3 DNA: TGCGCCAGCAGCCGAGGTATTTGGGGACTAGCGGAAGAGACCCAGTACTTC. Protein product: CASSRGIWGLAEETQYF.

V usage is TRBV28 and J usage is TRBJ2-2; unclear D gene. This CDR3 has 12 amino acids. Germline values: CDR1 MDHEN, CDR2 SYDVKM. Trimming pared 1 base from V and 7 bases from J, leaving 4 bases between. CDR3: CASSLLSGELFF. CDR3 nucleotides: TGTGCCAGCAGTTTATTAAGCGGGGAGCTGTTTTTT.

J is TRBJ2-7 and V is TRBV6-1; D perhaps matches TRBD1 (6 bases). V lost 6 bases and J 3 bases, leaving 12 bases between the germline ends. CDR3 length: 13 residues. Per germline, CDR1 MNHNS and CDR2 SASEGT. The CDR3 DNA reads TGTGCCAGCAGACGGACAGATCACTACGAGCAGTACTTC. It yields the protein CASRRTDHYEQYF.

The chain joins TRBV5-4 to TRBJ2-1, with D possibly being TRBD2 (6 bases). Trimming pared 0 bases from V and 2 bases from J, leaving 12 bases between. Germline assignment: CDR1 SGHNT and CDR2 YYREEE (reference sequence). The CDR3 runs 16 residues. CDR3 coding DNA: TGTGCCAGCAGCTTGGGAGGAGCGGGCGCCTACAATGAGCAGTTCTTC. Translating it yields CASSLGGAGAYNEQFF.

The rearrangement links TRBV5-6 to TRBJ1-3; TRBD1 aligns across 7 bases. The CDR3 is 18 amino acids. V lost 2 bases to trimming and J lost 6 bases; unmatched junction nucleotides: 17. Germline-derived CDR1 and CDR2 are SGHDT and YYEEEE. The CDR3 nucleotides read TGTGCCAGCAGCTTTGCCGATGGGACCGGGACAGCCAAAAACACCATATATTTT. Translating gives CASSFADGTGTAKNTIYF.

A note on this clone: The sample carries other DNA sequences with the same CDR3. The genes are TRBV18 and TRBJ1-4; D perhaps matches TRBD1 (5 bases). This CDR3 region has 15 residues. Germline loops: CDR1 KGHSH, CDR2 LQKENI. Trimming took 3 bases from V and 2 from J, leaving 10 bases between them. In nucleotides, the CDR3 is TGTGCCAGCTCACCTCCCCGGGGGACTAATGAAAAACTGTTTTTT. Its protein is CASSPPRGTNEKLFF.

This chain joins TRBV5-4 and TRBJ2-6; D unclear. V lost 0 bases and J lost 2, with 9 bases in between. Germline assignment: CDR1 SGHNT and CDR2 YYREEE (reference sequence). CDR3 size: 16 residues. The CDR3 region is CASSLAGVTGANVLTF. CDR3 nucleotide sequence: TGTGCCAGCAGCTTGGCCGGCGTGACTGGGGCCAACGTCCTGACTTTC.

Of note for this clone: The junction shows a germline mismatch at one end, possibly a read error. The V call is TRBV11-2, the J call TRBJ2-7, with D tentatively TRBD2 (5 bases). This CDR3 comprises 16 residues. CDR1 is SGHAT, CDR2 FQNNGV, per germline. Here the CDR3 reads CASSSRPGLASDEQYF. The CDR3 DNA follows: TGTGCCAGCAGCTCCCGCCCCGGGCTAGCCTCCGACGAGCAGTACTTC.

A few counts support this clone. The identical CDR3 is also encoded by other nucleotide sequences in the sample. The CDR3 sequence: CASSLGQGRPLHF. Written as DNA, the CDR3 is TGCGCCAGCAGCTTAGGACAGGGCAGACCCCTCCACTTT. The rearrangement uses TRBV5-1 and TRBJ1-6, with TRBD1 identical over 8 bases. With 2 bases clipped from V and 12 bases from J, the junction kept 4 bases outside the gene matches. The germline CDR1 and CDR2 sequences are SGHRS and YFSETQ. The length of the CDR3 is 13 residues.

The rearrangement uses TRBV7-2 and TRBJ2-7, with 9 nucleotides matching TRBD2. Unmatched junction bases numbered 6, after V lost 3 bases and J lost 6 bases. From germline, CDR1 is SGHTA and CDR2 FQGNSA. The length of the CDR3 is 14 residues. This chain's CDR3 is CASSFYFSGSEQYF. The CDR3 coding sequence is TGTGCCAGCAGCTTCTACTTTAGCGGGAGCGAGCAGTACTTC.

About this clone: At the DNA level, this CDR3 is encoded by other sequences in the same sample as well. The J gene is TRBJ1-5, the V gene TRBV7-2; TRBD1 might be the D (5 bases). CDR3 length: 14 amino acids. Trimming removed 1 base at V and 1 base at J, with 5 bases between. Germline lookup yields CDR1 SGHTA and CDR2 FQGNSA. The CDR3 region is CASSLEGSNQPQHF. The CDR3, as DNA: TGTGCCAGCAGCTTAGAGGGGAGCAATCAGCCCCAGCATTTT.

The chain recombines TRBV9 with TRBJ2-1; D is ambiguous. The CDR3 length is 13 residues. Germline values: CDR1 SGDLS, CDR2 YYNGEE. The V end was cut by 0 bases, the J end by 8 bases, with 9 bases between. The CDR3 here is CASSVELLDEQFF. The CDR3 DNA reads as TGTGCCAGCAGCGTAGAACTTTTGGATGAGCAGTTCTTC.

CDR3 nucleotides: TGTGCCAGTACCCCCGGAGTACCCAGGGATACGCAGTATTTT. It specifies CASTPGVPRDTQYF. V usage is TRBV19 and J usage is TRBJ2-3, with D uncertain. The ends were cut back, 7 bases at V and 6 bases at J, with 17 bases in the middle. Germline CDR1 reads LNHDA; CDR2 reads SQIVND (reference sequence). The CDR3 extends over 14 amino acids.

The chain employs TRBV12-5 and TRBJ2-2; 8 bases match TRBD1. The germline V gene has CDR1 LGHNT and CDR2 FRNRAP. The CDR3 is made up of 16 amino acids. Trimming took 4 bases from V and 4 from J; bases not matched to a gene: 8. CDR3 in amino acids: CASGSDRGVGTGELFF. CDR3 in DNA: TGTGCTAGTGGTTCCGACAGGGGCGTGGGCACCGGGGAGCTGTTTTTT. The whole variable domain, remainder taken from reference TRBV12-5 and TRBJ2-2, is DARVTQTPRHKVTEMGQEVTMRCQPILGHNTVFWYRQTMMQGLELLAYFRNRAPLDDSGMPKDRFSAEMPDATLATLKIQPSEPRDSAVYFCASGSDRGVGTGELFFGEGSRLTVL.

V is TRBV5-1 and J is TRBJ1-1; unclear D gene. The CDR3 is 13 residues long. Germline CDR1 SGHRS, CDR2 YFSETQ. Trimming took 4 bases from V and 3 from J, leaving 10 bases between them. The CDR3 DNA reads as TGCGCCAGCAGCCCCGAGGTAGACACTGAAGCTTTCTTT. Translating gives CASSPEVDTEAFF.

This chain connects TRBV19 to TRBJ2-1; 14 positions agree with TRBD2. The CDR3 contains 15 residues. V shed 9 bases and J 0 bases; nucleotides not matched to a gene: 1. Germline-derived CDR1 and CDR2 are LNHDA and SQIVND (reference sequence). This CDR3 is CASGTSGSSYNEQFF. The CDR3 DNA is TGTGCCAGCGGGACTAGCGGGAGCTCCTACAATGAGCAGTTCTTC.

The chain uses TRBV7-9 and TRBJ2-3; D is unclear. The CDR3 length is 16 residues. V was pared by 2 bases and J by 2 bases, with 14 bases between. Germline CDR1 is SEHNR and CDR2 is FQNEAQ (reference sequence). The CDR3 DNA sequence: TGTGCCAGCAGCTTATTAAGGGCCGCGTCCACAGATACGCAGTATTTT. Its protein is CASSLLRAASTDTQYF.

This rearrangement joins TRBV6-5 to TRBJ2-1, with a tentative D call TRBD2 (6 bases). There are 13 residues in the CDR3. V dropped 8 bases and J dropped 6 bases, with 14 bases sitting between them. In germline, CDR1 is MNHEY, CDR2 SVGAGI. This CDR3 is CASRLAGFNEQFF. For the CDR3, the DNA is TGTGCCAGCCGATTGGCGGGGTTCAATGAGCAGTTCTTC.

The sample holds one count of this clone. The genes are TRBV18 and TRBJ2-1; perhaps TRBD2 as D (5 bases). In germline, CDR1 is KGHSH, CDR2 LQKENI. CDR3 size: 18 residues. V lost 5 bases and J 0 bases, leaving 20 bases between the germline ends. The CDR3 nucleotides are TGTGCCAGCTCATCTCTTATGACGGGGTTGAGCTCCTACAATGAGCAGTTCTTC. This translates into CASSSLMTGLSSYNEQFF.

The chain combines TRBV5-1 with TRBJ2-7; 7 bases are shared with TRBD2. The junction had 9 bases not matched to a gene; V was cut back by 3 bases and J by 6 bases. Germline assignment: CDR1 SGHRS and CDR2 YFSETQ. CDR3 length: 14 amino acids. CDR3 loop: CASSSAGALFEQYF. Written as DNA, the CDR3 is TGCGCCAGCAGCTCGGCGGGAGCCCTCTTCGAGCAGTACTTC.

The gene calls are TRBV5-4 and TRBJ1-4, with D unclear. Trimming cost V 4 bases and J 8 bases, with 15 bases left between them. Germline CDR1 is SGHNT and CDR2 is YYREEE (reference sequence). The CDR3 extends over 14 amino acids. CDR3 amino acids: CASSNELNGEKLFF. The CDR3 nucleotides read TGTGCCAGCAGCAACGAGCTTAACGGGGAAAAACTGTTTTTT.

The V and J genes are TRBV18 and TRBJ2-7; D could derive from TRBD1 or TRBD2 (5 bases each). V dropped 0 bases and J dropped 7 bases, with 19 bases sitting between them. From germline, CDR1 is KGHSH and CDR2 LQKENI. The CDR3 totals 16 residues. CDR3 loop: CASSPPRGAIGAEQYF. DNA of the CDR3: TGTGCCAGCTCACCACCGCGAGGGGCTATCGGGGCGGAGCAGTACTTC. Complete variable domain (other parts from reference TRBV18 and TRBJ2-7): NAGVMQNPRHLVRRRGQEARLRCSPMKGHSHVYWYRQLPEEGLKFMVYLQKENIIDESGMPKERFSAEFPKEGPSILRIQQVVRGDSAAYFCASSPPRGAIGAEQYFGPGTRLTVT.

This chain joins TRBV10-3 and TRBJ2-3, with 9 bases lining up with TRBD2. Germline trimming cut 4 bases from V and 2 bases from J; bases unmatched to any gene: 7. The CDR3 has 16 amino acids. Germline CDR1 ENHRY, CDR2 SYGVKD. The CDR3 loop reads CAISGASGMVTDTQYF. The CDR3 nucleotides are TGTGCCATCAGTGGTGCTAGCGGGATGGTCACAGATACGCAGTATTTT.

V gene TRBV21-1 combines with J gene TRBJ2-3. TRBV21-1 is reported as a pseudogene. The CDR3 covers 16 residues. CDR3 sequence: CASSNWDRESLDTQYF. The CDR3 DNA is TGTGCCAGCAGCAACTGGGACCGTGAGTCCCTGGATACGCAGTATTTT.

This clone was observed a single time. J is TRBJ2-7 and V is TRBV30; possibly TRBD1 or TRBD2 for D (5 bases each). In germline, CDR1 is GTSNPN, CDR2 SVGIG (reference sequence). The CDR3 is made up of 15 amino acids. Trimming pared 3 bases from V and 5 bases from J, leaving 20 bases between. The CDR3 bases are TGTGCCTGGAGCGTCCCCGGGACCCTTGGCCACGAGCAGTACTTC. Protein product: CAWSVPGTLGHEQYF.

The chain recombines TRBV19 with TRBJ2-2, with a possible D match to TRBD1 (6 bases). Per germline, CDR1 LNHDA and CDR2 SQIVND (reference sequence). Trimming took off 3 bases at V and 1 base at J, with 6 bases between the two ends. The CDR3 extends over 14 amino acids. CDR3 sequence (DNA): TGTGCCAGTAGTATGGGACAGAACACCGGGGAGCTGTTTTTT. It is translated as CASSMGQNTGELFF.

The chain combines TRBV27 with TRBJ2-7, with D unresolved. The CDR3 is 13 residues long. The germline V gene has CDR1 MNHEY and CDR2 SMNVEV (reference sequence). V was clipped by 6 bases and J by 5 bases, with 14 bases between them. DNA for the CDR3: TGTGCCAGCAGCTCTGCACCTTTCAACGAGCAGTACTTC. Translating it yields CASSSAPFNEQYF.

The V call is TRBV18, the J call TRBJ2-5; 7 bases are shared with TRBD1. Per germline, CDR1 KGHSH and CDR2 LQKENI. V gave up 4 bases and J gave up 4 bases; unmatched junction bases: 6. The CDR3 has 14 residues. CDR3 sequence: CASSQGATGETQYF. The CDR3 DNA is TGTGCCAGCTCACAGGGGGCCACGGGAGAGACCCAGTACTTC.

The CDR3 protein is CAWSRGLEQFF. CDR3 bases: TGTGCCTGGAGTAGGGGGTTGGAGCAGTTCTTC. The chain carries TRBV30 and TRBJ2-1; D possibly corresponds to TRBD1 (6 bases). Germline V gene sequence: CDR1 GTSNPN, CDR2 SVGIG (reference sequence). The CDR3 consists of 11 residues. V shed 2 bases and J shed 10 bases, with 9 bases lying between them.

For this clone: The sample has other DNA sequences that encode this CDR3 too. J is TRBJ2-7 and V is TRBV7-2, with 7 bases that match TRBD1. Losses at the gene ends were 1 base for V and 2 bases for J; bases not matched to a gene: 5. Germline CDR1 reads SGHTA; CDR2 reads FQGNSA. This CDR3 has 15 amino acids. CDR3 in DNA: TGTGCCAGCAGCTTAGTTGGGACAGACCCCTACGAGCAGTACTTC. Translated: CASSLVGTDPYEQYF.